These 7 T cell receptor beta chains came from one sample sequenced in a study of cytomegalovirus exposure and HLA in healthy donors. The study ran its PCR with 60 Vbeta and 13 Jbeta primers. Produced via immunoSEQ multiplex PCR; TCRdb's table is partial and in-frame only. The sample yields approximately 90,000 clones, 75% to 80% seen once. Sequencing was performed on PBMCs. These receptors all stem from a man aged 30-40 years in good health and CMV-seronegative.

This chain links TRBV7-2 with TRBJ2-7, with TRBD1 as a possible D gene (7 bases). The CDR3 is 14 amino acids. Trimming pared 5 bases from V and 0 bases from J, leaving 11 bases between. The V gene's germline CDR1 is SGHTA and CDR2 FQGNSA. The CDR3 spells CASSPRDSSYEQYF. In DNA, the CDR3 is TGTGCCAGCAGCCCGCGGGACAGCTCCTACGAGCAGTACTTC.

This clone showed up just a few times. The chain couples TRBV5-1 to TRBJ2-7; tentatively, D is TRBD2 (5 bases). Germline V lookup: CDR1 SGHRS, CDR2 YFSETQ. The germline V and J ends were trimmed by 4 bases and 3 bases, with 17 bases remaining between them. The CDR3 spans 15 residues. Here the CDR3 DNA reads TGCGCCAGCAGCACCTATGACGGGAAATACTACGAGCAGTACTTC. This gives the protein CASSTYDGKYYEQYF.

The rearrangement links TRBV11-3 to TRBJ2-5; D gene uncertain. CDR1 and CDR2 (germline): SGHNT, YENEEA. This CDR3 is 13 amino acids long. V lost 1 base to trimming and J lost 5 bases, with 8 bases between them. CDR3 nucleotides: TGTGCCAGCAGCTTAGGACTGGCGGAGACCCAGTACTTC. This codes for CASSLGLAETQYF.

This clone was seen a handful of times. This chain links TRBV30 with TRBJ2-5, with 13 bases fitting TRBD2. Germline CDR1 GTSNPN, CDR2 SVGIG (reference sequence). Trimming took 7 bases from V and 2 from J; bases not matched to a gene: 7. The CDR3 is made up of 15 amino acids. The CDR3 loop reads CAYGLAGVRQETQYF. In DNA, the CDR3 is TGTGCCTATGGACTAGCGGGAGTTCGGCAAGAGACCCAGTACTTC.

This chain uses TRBV2 with TRBJ1-1, with D perhaps matching TRBD1 (6 bases). The germline V and J ends were trimmed by 2 bases and 4 bases, with 14 bases remaining between them. Per germline, CDR1 SNHLY and CDR2 FYNNEI. CDR3 length: 15 amino acids. CDR3 sequence: CASSEQTGSSTEAFF. CDR3 sequence (DNA): TGTGCCAGCAGTGAACAAACAGGGTCATCCACTGAAGCTTTCTTT.

The rearrangement links TRBV27 to TRBJ1-2, with 10 bases matching TRBD1. CDR3 length: 14 residues. Trimming removed 6 bases from V and 1 base from J; junction bases left unmatched: 2. Germline V gene sequence: CDR1 MNHEY, CDR2 SMNVEV (reference sequence). The CDR3 here is CASRGTGDNYGYTF. CDR3 nucleotide sequence: TGTGCCAGCAGAGGGACAGGGGATAACTATGGCTACACCTTC.

V is TRBV19 and J is TRBJ1-5; unclear D gene. V was pared by 3 bases and J by 3 bases, with 12 bases between. Per germline, CDR1 LNHDA and CDR2 SQIVND (reference sequence). CDR3 length equals 15 residues. Here the CDR3 reads CASSIRQGSNQPQHF. The DNA for the CDR3 is TGTGCCAGTAGTATTCGACAAGGTTCCAATCAGCCCCAGCATTTT.